This TCR beta chain appears in the sequencing data of a study of neurological immune-mediated disorders. General observations from the study: Multiple sclerosis was found to have the least TCR clonal expansion, below healthy controls, and HTLV-1-associated myelopathy the most. No CDR3 amino acid sequences recurred among expanded clones across subjects, suggesting private repertoires in all groups.

Trimming shortened V by 5 bases and J by 5 bases, and 15 bases separated the two germline ends. The CDR3 sequence is 13 residues long. The germline V gene has CDR1 DFQATT and CDR2 SNEGSKA (reference sequence). This clonotype was found a few times. Its target is unknown. The cDNA was generated through 5'RACE incorporating 10-nucleotide random UMIs. Every sequencing run produced over 200 million TCR-beta sequences that came from 15-18 subjects. TCRdb reprocessed the 5' RACE reads with MiXCR, giving one entry per CDR3 protein. The sample lists 15,000 to 20,000 distinct CDR3 sequences, roughly 29% occurring once.

Material: PBMCs. The sequence was obtained from a man aged 50-60 years with HTLV-1-associated myelopathy (HAM/TSP). V is TRBV20-1 and J is TRBJ2-5, with D perhaps matching TRBD1 (6 bases). This CDR3 is CSALLDRAETQYF. The DNA of the CDR3 is TGCAGTGCTCTCTTGGACAGAGCGGAGACCCAGTACTTC.